This is a list of T cell receptor beta chains from one sample in a study of T cell changes during pregnancy in multiple sclerosis. Data came from immunoSEQ multiplex PCR; TCRdb stores just in-frame clones and leaves some out. The sample shows tens of thousands of clones, around 93% of them seen only once. The sample in question was CD8+ T cells from peripheral blood mononuclear cells, obtained after pregnancy. Receptors were obtained from a female donor with multiple sclerosis, enrolled in a pregnancy study. The CDR3 runs from the conserved cysteine through the conserved F or W. A D gene is named only where the DNA matches it firmly. Part of the rows lack a size; the others show once, few, many or a class for expanded clones.

>TRBD2|TRBJ2-1|NA|TRBV7-9
TGTGCCAGCAGCTCGCCTACTAGCGGGGAATCCTACAATGAGCAGTTCTTC
CASSSPTSGESYNEQFF
>NA|TRBJ2-5|NA|TRBV2
TGTGCCAGCAGGTTACTTGCGAGGCCGGGGGAGCAGTACTTC
CASRLLARPGEQYF
>TRBD1|TRBJ1-1|NA|TRBV10-2
TGCGCCAGCAAACCGGGACAGGGTGCAACTGAAGCTTTCTTT
CASKPGQGATEAFF
>TRBD2|TRBJ2-7|NA|TRBV6-5
TGTGCCAGCAGTTACAGCGGGAGGTACGAGCAGTACTTC
CASSYSGRYEQYF
>NA|TRBJ1-5|NA|TRBV4-2
TGTGCCAGCAGCCAAGAATGGAGTCAGCCCCAGCATTTT
CASSQEWSQPQHF
>TRBD2|TRBJ2-4|NA|TRBV15
TGTGCCACCTATTCGGCGGGGGATAACATTCAGTACTTC
CATYSAGDNIQYF
>NA|TRBJ2-6|NA|TRBV10-3
TGTGCCATCAGTGAGGGTTGGGCTTCTGGGGCCAACGTCCTGACTTTC
CAISEGWASGANVLTF
>TRBD1|TRBJ2-7|NA|TRBV19
TGTGCCAGTAGTATAGGAGGGACAGGGGCTGGGGAGCAGTACTTC
CASSIGGTGAGEQYF
>NA|TRBJ1-4|NA|TRBV4-2
TGTGCCAGCAGCCCCCAAATGGGGGGAGGGGGGGATGAAAAACTGTTTTTT
CASSPQMGGGGDEKLFF
>TRBD2|TRBJ2-7|once|TRBV19
TGTGCCAGTAGCCAGGGAGGGATTTACGAGCAGTACTTC
CASSQGGIYEQYF
>TRBD1|TRBJ2-7|NA|TRBV2
TGTGCCAGCAGTCTGACAGGGGCGCTAACCTACGAGCAGTACTTC
CASSLTGALTYEQYF
>NA|TRBJ1-5|NA|TRBV5-4
TGTGCCAGCAGCTTTTATTCGGGGGACAGCAATCAGCCCCAGCATTTT
CASSFYSGDSNQPQHF
>TRBD2|TRBJ2-7|NA|TRBV4-3
TGCGCCAGCAGCCAGTTTTCTAGCGGGGGTCACTCCTACGAGCAGTACTTC
CASSQFSSGGHSYEQYF
>TRBD1|TRBJ1-3|NA|TRBV7-2
TGTGCCAGCAGCACCCGACAGGGGCATAGGGACACCATATATTTT
CASSTRQGHRDTIYF
>NA|TRBJ2-1|NA|TRBV29-1
TGCAGCGTTGTGGGCCTCTTTGAAGGGGCAGGACCCCATGAGCAGCTCTTC
CSVVGLFEGAGPHEQLF
>TRBD1|TRBJ1-1|few|TRBV12-5
TGTGCTAGTGGTTTCGGGACAGGGGTAGACACTGAAGCTTTCTTT
CASGFGTGVDTEAFF
>NA|TRBJ1-1|NA|TRBV28
TGTGCCAGCACTTTCGGGGGTTTGGGCACTGAAGCTTTCTTT
CASTFGGLGTEAFF
>NA|TRBJ2-1|once|TRBV19
TGTGCCAGTAGTATCGGCGGTCGCTCCTACAATGAGCAGTTCTTC
CASSIGGRSYNEQFF
>TRBD1|TRBJ2-5|NA|TRBV14
TGTGCCAGCAGCGAATCACCAGGACAGGGTTGGGAGACCCAGTACTTC
CASSESPGQGWETQYF
>NA|TRBJ2-3|NA|TRBV10-3
TGTGCCACCAGGGGCCCCAGCACAGATACGCAGTATTTT
CATRGPSTDTQYF
>TRBD1|TRBJ1-1|once|TRBV5-1
TGCGCCAGCAGTTCTGACAGGGACGACACTGAAGCTTTCTTT
CASSSDRDDTEAFF
>TRBD2|TRBJ2-7|NA|TRBV7-9
TGTGCCAGCGGACTAGCGGGGCTTACCTACGAGCAGTACTTC
CASGLAGLTYEQYF
>TRBD1|TRBJ1-4|NA|TRBV7-8
TGTGCCAGCAGCTTTGGACAGGGTGGCGAAAAACTGTTTTTT
CASSFGQGGEKLFF
>TRBD2|TRBJ2-3|NA|TRBV12-5
TGTGCTAGTGGTTTTGGACTAGCGGGCCCGAGCACAGATACGCAGTATTTT
CASGFGLAGPSTDTQYF
>NA|TRBJ2-1|NA|TRBV15
TGTGCCGCCGGACCCCCAGGGCCAAACAATGAGCAGTTCTTC
CAAGPPGPNNEQFF
>NA|TRBJ1-2|NA|TRBV6-4
TGTGCCAGCAGTGACTCGCAGGGTGCTGGCTACACCTTC
CASSDSQGAGYTF
>TRBD2|TRBJ2-2|NA|TRBV4-3
TGCGCCAGCAGCCAAGGGGGGATACTAGCGGAAAACACCGGGGAGCTGTTTTTT
CASSQGGILAENTGELFF
>NA|TRBJ1-4|NA|TRBV16
TGTGCCAGCAGCCAGACTTATAATGAAAAACTGTTTTTT
CASSQTYNEKLFF
>TRBD2|TRBJ2-3|NA|TRBV7-6
TGTGCCAGCAGCTGGGGCGGGGGTGCAGATACGCAGTATTTT
CASSWGGGADTQYF
>NA|TRBJ2-2|NA|TRBV9
TGTGCCAGTGGGGGGGCAGGCACCGGGGAGCTGTTTTTT
CASGGAGTGELFF
>NA|TRBJ2-7|NA|TRBV30
TGTGCCTGGGGCCTGGCTCTGACCTACGAGCAGTACTTC
CAWGLALTYEQYF
>NA|TRBJ1-1|NA|TRBV7-3
TGTGCCAGCAGCTTAAGTGTGGGAGGCAACACTGAAGCTTTCTTT
CASSLSVGGNTEAFF
>TRBD1|TRBJ2-7|NA|TRBV13
TGTGCCAGCAGCTTAGCGGGACAGGGGTCCTACGAGCAGTACTTC
CASSLAGQGSYEQYF
>TRBD2|TRBJ2-1|once|TRBV2
TGTGCCAGCAGTGAGGCGGGAGGCTTTTACAATGAGCAGTTCTTC
CASSEAGGFYNEQFF
>NA|TRBJ1-2|NA|TRBV7-8
TGTGCCAGCGGTGGTGATAGCTATGGCTACACCTTC
CASGGDSYGYTF
>TRBD2|TRBJ2-1|NA|TRBV27
TGTGCCAGCAGTTTGTTTCCTAGCGGAAGATTCTACAATGAGCAGTTCTTC
CASSLFPSGRFYNEQFF
>NA|TRBJ2-5|NA|TRBV9
TGTGCCAGCAGCCCTCGACAGGGCGGGGATGGATTTGAGACCCAGTACTTC
CASSPRQGGDGFETQYF
>NA|TRBJ2-3|NA|TRBV7-6
TGTGCCAGCAGTCAAACAAGGGAGGATACGCAGTATTTT
CASSQTREDTQYF
>NA|TRBJ2-1|NA|TRBV5-1
TGCGCCAGCAGCTTGGATGGGGGGAACTACAATGAGCAGTTCTTC
CASSLDGGNYNEQFF
>TRBD1|TRBJ1-1|NA|TRBV9
TGTGCCAGCAGCGAGGACAGGGGGTATTCGACTGAAGCTTTCTTT
CASSEDRGYSTEAFF
>TRBD2|TRBJ2-1|NA|TRBV2
TGTGCCAGCAGTGAGTTTCTCCTAGCGGGGGGTAATGAGCAGTTCTTC
CASSEFLLAGGNEQFF
>TRBD2|TRBJ2-3|NA|TRBV19
TGTGCCAGTAGTTTGGGACTAGCGGGAGGGCCGAACACAGATACGCAGTATTTT
CASSLGLAGGPNTDTQYF
>TRBD1|TRBJ1-1|NA|TRBV7-2
TGTGCCAGCAGCTTAGAATATGGGACAGGTCGCTTTGAAGCTTTCTTT
CASSLEYGTGRFEAFF
>NA|TRBJ1-5|NA|TRBV7-6
TGTGCCAGCAGCTTAGACACAGGGAATAGCAATCAGCCCCAGCATTTT
CASSLDTGNSNQPQHF
>TRBD2|TRBJ2-3|NA|TRBV29-1
TGCAGCGTTCGCGGCGGGAGTATACCTGATACGCAGTATTTT
CSVRGGSIPDTQYF
>TRBD1|TRBJ1-4|NA|TRBV28
TGTGCCAGCAGTTTATACGGACAGGGCCTGGGGAATGAAAAACTGTTTTTT
CASSLYGQGLGNEKLFF
>NA|TRBJ2-7|NA|TRBV4-1
TGCGCCAGCAGCCAAGGAGGCTCCGCATACGAGCAGTACTTC
CASSQGGSAYEQYF
>TRBD1|TRBJ2-7|NA|TRBV27
TGTGCCAGCAGTTCTCACAGGGGTCCCTACGAGCAGTACTTC
CASSSHRGPYEQYF
>TRBD1|TRBJ2-7|NA|TRBV9
TGTGCCAGCAGCGTAGCAGGGACAGGCGACTACGAGCAGTACTTC
CASSVAGTGDYEQYF
>TRBD2|TRBJ2-7|NA|TRBV7-8
TGTGCCAGCAGCCCCGGGGGGGCGGGAGGGTTGTCCTACGAGCAGTACTTC
CASSPGGAGGLSYEQYF
>NA|TRBJ2-4|NA|TRBV5-8
TGTGCCAGCCTGACTACGAACATTCAGTACTTC
CASLTTNIQYF